The clone carrying this TCR beta chain was counted at least ten times. Its antigen is unidentified. The sample is drawn from a study of regulatory T cells in long-lasting Graves disease. Overall study findings and caveats: Persistent disease favored TRBV28, TRBJ1-2 and TRBJ2-5.

Arm-PCR of CDR3 regions with iRepertoire HTBI primers generated TCR beta libraries. Original processing notes: Across all samples, under 65 TRBV segments and 15 or so TRBJ segments were identified. TCRdb re-called the multiplex PCR reads through MiXCR, storing one row per CDR3 protein. These V and J calls are TCRdb output, not the study's own analysis. The sample carries roughly 610,000 distinct CDR3 sequences, roughly 16% recorded once. The sample's time point: newly diagnosed GD, antithyroid drugs for less than 3 months. PBMC RNA served as the TCR library source. An endocrinology department in Xi'an, China, supplied the patients. V lost 5 bases, J lost 5 bases, and 8 bases stayed unmatched. The CDR3 sequence is 14 residues long. Germline V gene sequence: CDR1 SGHVS, CDR2 FNYEAQ. These records were also assigned to another study, of T cells in Graves' hyperthyroidism and ophthalmopathy. That publication notes: A first-round RT-PCR of the TCR CDR3 used the HTBI primer set.

The J gene is TRBJ2-7, the V gene TRBV7-6, with 8 bases that match TRBD2. The TCR sequence derives from a woman younger than 45 with Graves disease. The sample here was peripheral blood mononuclear cells (PBMCs), taken at new diagnosis, from a patient treated with antithyroid drugs. The DNA for the CDR3 is TGTGCCAGCAGCACCCCCGGGACTAGGAACGAGCAGTACTTC. It translates to CASSTPGTRNEQYF.